The present T cell receptor (beta chain) was sequenced within a study of shared clonotypes between healthy human individuals. This CDR3 contains 14 residues. Germline V CDR1 and CDR2: KGHSH, LQKENI. V trimming: 3 bases; J trimming: 5 bases; junction bases outside the gene matches: 6. Findings and limits, study-wide: Clonotypes not shared had lower generation probabilities than those common to all four donors.

The protocol was immunoSEQ multiplex PCR, while the TCRdb copy is restricted to in-frame clones and leaves out a portion. Of around 2,000,000 clones listed, about 95% were seen once; the top ten hold 1.2%. In the case of this clone: What it recognizes is unknown.

Positive CCR7 selection of CD45RO-negative cells yielded the naive CD8 cells, and terminally differentiated effector memory CD45RA+ cells were excluded. Within Nashville, Tennessee resided all donors, each a Caucasian adult. The chain employs TRBV18 and TRBJ2-7; TRBD1 matches at 8 bases. The sample consisted of naive CD8+ T cells sorted from blood. This sequence originates from a young man in good health. DNA for the CDR3: TGTGCCAGCTCACCCGGGACAGGTAGCAACGAGCAGTACTTC. Its protein product is CASSPGTGSNEQYF.